This T cell receptor beta chain is from a study of vaccination and CD4 T cells after COVID-19. Worth noting for this clonotype: Its antigen is undetermined.

Oncomine TCR Beta short-read sequencing was applied to DNA from cultured CD4+ T cells. TCRdb passed the PCR reads through MiXCR, listing each CDR3 protein once. The sample lists roughly 5,200 distinct CDR3 sequences; under 25% were seen once. The ends were cut back, 5 bases at V and 4 bases at J, with 11 bases in the middle. CDR3 length: 13 amino acids. Germline loops: CDR1 SGHDN, CDR2 FVKESK. Treatment noted: roughly ten-day PBMC culture with coronavirus spike peptide pools or control peptides (ViraFEST assay). Sequencing used CD4+ T cells from blood, cultured in vitro. This clonotype was obtained from a human donor who had recovered from COVID-19. J is TRBJ2-5 and V is TRBV14, with D unclear. The CDR3 region is CASSGELGETQYF. The CDR3 nucleotides are TGTGCCAGCAGCGGCGAACTGGGAGAGACCCAGTACTTC.